The clone carrying this T cell receptor beta chain has a handful of counts. Its antigen is currently unknown. These data belong to a study of a mutant IDH1 vaccine in newly diagnosed glioma. Trimming removed 6 bases at V and 10 bases at J, with 12 bases between. The CDR3 extends over 10 amino acids. Germline lookup yields CDR1 GTSNPN and CDR2 SVGIG (reference sequence). Clones were sequenced by immunoSEQ multiplex PCR, and TCRdb holds only the in-frame ones, with some missing. The table lists about 50,000 clones, approximately 92% of them singletons, with about 2.3% in the top ten. Specified time point: week 35, safety follow-up. The content of each vaccine dose was 300 ug of mutant IDH1 20-mer peptide, and topical imiquimod accompanied it.

V is TRBV30 and J is TRBJ1-2, with a possible D match to TRBD1 (5 bases). The starting material was PBMCs, obtained from a glioma patient whose treatment included an IDH1 peptide vaccine. The TCR was taken from a man aged 50 to 60 with glioma. CDR3 sequence: CACRRGTYTF. The CDR3 DNA reads as TGTGCCTGCCGACGGGGGACCTACACCTTC.